This TCR beta chain appears in the sequencing data of a study of memory CD4+ T cells and cytomegalovirus serostatus. Turning to the study itself: This sample comes from healthy Belgian adults, eight to ten CMV seropositive, around 26 seronegative. Findings and caveats of the study: A US-trained random forest predicted CMV serostatus with median AUC around 0.9. CD4+ memory repertoires contained about 40% of the 164 reported CMV TCRbeta sequences.

In the source study's methods: After removing out-of-frame reads, around 2,100,000 distinct TCRbeta sequences remained. The assay was immunoSEQ multiplex PCR, and TCRdb's table has in-frame clones only and misses some. The V and J calls and clone size come from that table; D and trimming were worked out from the DNA. Among tens of thousands of clones, around 76% were seen once, and the ten largest hold 1.2%. On this clone itself: Its antigen is not identified.

The sort gate was single viable CD3+CD4+CD8-CD45RO+ cells for memory CD4+ T cells. The V and J ends lost 0 bases and 4 bases respectively, with 18 bases between them. The germline V gene has CDR1 LGHNA and CDR2 YNFKEQ. The CDR3 has 18 amino acids. This TCR was sampled from an adult in good health and CMV-seropositive. Sequenced material: memory CD4+ T cells from blood. The V call is TRBV4-2, the J call TRBJ1-4; D gene unclear. CDR3 in DNA: TGTGCCAGCAGCCAAGATGGAATAACAGAGAATCTTAATGAAAAACTGTTTTTT. Translating gives CASSQDGITENLNEKLFF.